The 19 T cell receptor beta chains below all came from one sample that was sequenced in a study of cytomegalovirus exposure and HLA in healthy donors. The primer mix had 60 Vbeta and 13 Jbeta primers. TCRdb's table, derived via immunoSEQ multiplex PCR, lists solely in-frame clones and lacks some. The table records approximately 140,000 clones, 82% of them present only once. Sequencing was done on a sample of PBMCs. The source is a male donor in good health and CMV-seronegative.

The J gene is TRBJ2-3, the V gene TRBV27, with 12 bases matching TRBD2. Germline CDR1 is MNHEY and CDR2 is SMNVEV (reference sequence). The ends lost 3 bases at V and 1 base at J; junction bases unmatched: 8. This CDR3 has 18 residues. CDR3 region: CASSFRLAGGPGTDTQYF. The CDR3 DNA reads as TGTGCCAGCAGTTTTCGCCTAGCGGGAGGGCCTGGCACAGATACGCAGTATTTT.

V is TRBV28 and J is TRBJ1-5, with no clear D. The germline CDR1 and CDR2 sequences are MDHEN and SYDVKM. V was pared by 7 bases and J by 7 bases, with 20 bases between. The length of the CDR3 is 15 residues. In DNA, the CDR3 is TGTGCCAGCATCACCCTTGGGGAGGGTGGCCAGCCCCAGCATTTT. Its protein is CASITLGEGGQPQHF.

The CDR3 here is CASSLHGGSLYEQYF. The DNA for the CDR3 is TGTGCCAGCAGTTTGCACGGCGGTAGCCTCTACGAGCAGTACTTC. The chain combines TRBV27 with TRBJ2-7; no clear D gene. Germline-derived CDR1 and CDR2 are MNHEY and SMNVEV (reference sequence). The CDR3 contains 15 residues. V was trimmed by 3 bases and J by 3 bases, leaving 15 bases between them.

The V gene is TRBV4-1, the J gene TRBJ2-7, with 8 bases aligning to TRBD1. The V gene end was trimmed by 5 bases and the J gene end by 10 bases; junction bases not matched to a gene: 10. The CDR3 loop spans 13 amino acids. Germline CDR1 is MGHRA and CDR2 is YSYEKL. CDR3 sequence: CASSNDRGVIQYF. CDR3 nucleotide sequence: TGCGCCAGCAGCAACGACAGGGGTGTAATTCAGTACTTC.

The V and J genes are TRBV9 and TRBJ2-3, with a tentative D call TRBD2 (6 bases). The CDR3 is 17 residues long. CDR1 is SGDLS and CDR2 is YYNGEE in the germline V gene. Between the trimmed V and J ends, which lost 6 bases and 3 bases, there was a span of 23 bases. The CDR3 loop is CASTPKVRDGVTDTQYF. CDR3 sequence (DNA): TGTGCCAGCACCCCCAAGGTGCGGGACGGCGTAACAGATACGCAGTATTTT.

This chain joins TRBV28 and TRBJ2-7; the D gene is possibly TRBD2 (6 bases). The V and J ends lost 2 bases and 1 base respectively, with 12 bases between them. Germline CDR1 and CDR2: MDHEN and SYDVKM. The CDR3 runs to 15 residues. This CDR3 is CASSLRDLASYEQYF. The CDR3 DNA is TGTGCCAGCAGTTTAAGGGACTTGGCATCCTACGAGCAGTACTTC.

The rearrangement joins TRBV7-6 to TRBJ1-3; a possible D gene is TRBD1 (5 bases). The V end was cut by 5 bases, the J end by 2 bases, with 19 bases between. Germline V CDR1 and CDR2: SGHVS, FNYEAQ. This CDR3 comprises 17 residues. DNA of the CDR3: TGTGCCAGCAGCGCCCTACCCCGGGGGAAGACTGGAAACACCATATATTTT. The encoded protein is CASSALPRGKTGNTIYF.

The chain carries TRBV11-2 and TRBJ2-5; 8 nucleotides line up with TRBD2. The CDR3 has 15 residues. CDR1 is SGHAT, CDR2 FQNNGV, per germline. Trimming removed 2 bases from V and 5 bases from J; junction bases left unmatched: 7. The CDR3 protein is CASSLPGGPRETQYF. CDR3 in DNA: TGTGCCAGCAGCTTACCGGGAGGGCCTCGGGAGACCCAGTACTTC.

V and J are TRBV7-3 and TRBJ2-7; possible D gene TRBD1, 7 bases. Germline V CDR1 and CDR2: SGHTA, FQGTGA. There are 13 residues in the CDR3. Deletions cut 5 bases from V and 5 bases from J, with 13 bases between. The CDR3 here is CASSRQGGHEQYF. The DNA of the CDR3 is TGTGCCAGCAGCCGACAGGGAGGTCACGAGCAGTACTTC.

The chain recombines TRBV13 with TRBJ2-1; D may be TRBD2 (5 bases). Germline V gene sequence: CDR1 PRHDT, CDR2 FYEKMQ (reference sequence). Deletions cut 3 bases from V and 2 bases from J, with 14 bases between. The CDR3 is 16 amino acids. CDR3 nucleotide sequence: TGTGCCAGCAGCTTGGTAGCGAGAAGGCCCTACAATGAGCAGTTCTTC. Its translation is CASSLVARRPYNEQFF.

This clone was recorded a few times. V is TRBV6-5 and J is TRBJ1-1; 7 nucleotides match TRBD1. There are 15 residues in the CDR3. V gave up 1 base and J gave up 5 bases; unmatched junction bases: 7. From germline, CDR1 is MNHEY and CDR2 SVGAGI. In nucleotides, the CDR3 is TGTGCCAGCAGTTACTTTTCGGGCAGGGGGACTGAAGCTTTCTTT. Its protein product is CASSYFSGRGTEAFF.

This rearrangement joins TRBV4-3 to TRBJ2-2; 7 bases are shared with TRBD2. V was pared by 0 bases and J by 6 bases, with 10 bases of the junction left unmatched. Germline V CDR1 and CDR2: LGHNA, YSLEER. The CDR3 runs 17 residues. This chain's CDR3 is CASSQDSSGKAAGELFF. The CDR3 nucleotides read TGCGCCAGCAGCCAAGATTCGAGCGGGAAAGCGGCCGGGGAGCTGTTTTTT.

This clone was observed a few times. V usage is TRBV7-2 and J usage is TRBJ1-5, with D possibly TRBD1 on 6 matching bases. The CDR3 runs to 13 residues. Trimming removed 5 bases from V and 5 bases from J, with 10 bases in between. The V gene's germline CDR1 is SGHTA and CDR2 FQGNSA. CDR3 nucleotides: TGTGCCAGCAGCCAAGGGGGTCATCAGCCCCAGCATTTT. Encoded protein: CASSQGGHQPQHF.

This chain connects TRBV4-3 to TRBJ2-1; the D gene is possibly TRBD2 (5 bases). This CDR3 region has 14 residues. Germline assignment: CDR1 LGHNA and CDR2 YSLEER. The V gene lost 4 bases and the J gene lost 8 bases, with 15 bases spanning the gap. The CDR3 DNA sequence: TGCGCCAGCAGCCCAGAGGAGGTTGGAGATGAGCAGTTCTTC. Amino acids: CASSPEEVGDEQFF.

The chain links TRBV7-9 to TRBJ1-4; D is unclear. The CDR3 consists of 15 residues. Germline V lookup: CDR1 SEHNR, CDR2 FQNEAQ (reference sequence). V lost 0 bases and J lost 3, with 8 bases in between. The CDR3 DNA is TGTGCCAGCAGCTTAGCAACAGACCCTAATGAAAAACTGTTTTTT. Protein product: CASSLATDPNEKLFF. Based on the CDR3 plus reference TRBV7-9 and TRBJ1-4, the full variable domain is DTGVSQNPRHKITKRGQNVTFRCDPISEHNRLYWYRQTLGQGPEFLTYFQNEAQLEKSRLLSDRFSAERPKGSFSTLEIQRTEQGDSAMYLCASSLATDPNEKLFFGSGTQLSVL.

This clone came up a few times. The rearrangement uses TRBV29-1 and TRBJ2-1; TRBD1 agrees at 7 bases. CDR3 length: 14 amino acids. The V segment lost 7 bases and the J segment 2 bases; nucleotides outside the gene matches: 8. Germline lookup yields CDR1 SQVTM and CDR2 ANQGSEA. In nucleotides, the CDR3 is TGCAGCGGTGGACAGGCCGGGCCCTACAATGAGCAGTTCTTC. Encoded protein: CSGGQAGPYNEQFF.

V is TRBV11-2 and J is TRBJ2-1; 9 bases line up with TRBD2. J gave up 6 bases and V 0 bases, and 6 bases lay outside the gene matches. The CDR3 has 16 residues. CDR1 is SGHAT, CDR2 FQNNGV, per germline. The CDR3 DNA reads TGTGCCAGCAGCTTAGAATGGGCGGGAGGGAGCAATGAGCAGTTCTTC. Translating it yields CASSLEWAGGSNEQFF.

The V call is TRBV19, the J call TRBJ1-5, with a tentative D call TRBD1 (5 bases). The CDR3 contains 16 residues. Germline CDR1 is LNHDA and CDR2 is SQIVND (reference sequence). Trimming cost V 5 bases and J 3 bases, with 17 bases left between them. CDR3 nucleotide sequence: TGTGCCAGTAGTCGGTCCCGACAGCTCAACAATCAGCCCCAGCATTTT. It yields the protein CASSRSRQLNNQPQHF.

The chain carries TRBV2 and TRBJ2-7; D call uncertain. The germline V gene encodes CDR1 SNHLY and CDR2 FYNNEI. This CDR3 has 13 amino acids. With 6 bases removed from V and 3 bases from J, the gap between germline ends came to 12 bases. The CDR3 is CASSDNTHYEQYF. The CDR3 bases are TGTGCCAGCAGCGATAATACTCACTACGAGCAGTACTTC. Looking up the rest from reference TRBV2 and TRBJ2-7 gives the full variable domain: EPEVTQTPSHQVTQMGQEVILRCVPISNHLYFYWYRQILGQKVEFLVSFYNNEISEKSEIFDDQFSVERPDGSNFTLKIRSTKLEDSAMYFCASSDNTHYEQYFGPGTRLTVT.